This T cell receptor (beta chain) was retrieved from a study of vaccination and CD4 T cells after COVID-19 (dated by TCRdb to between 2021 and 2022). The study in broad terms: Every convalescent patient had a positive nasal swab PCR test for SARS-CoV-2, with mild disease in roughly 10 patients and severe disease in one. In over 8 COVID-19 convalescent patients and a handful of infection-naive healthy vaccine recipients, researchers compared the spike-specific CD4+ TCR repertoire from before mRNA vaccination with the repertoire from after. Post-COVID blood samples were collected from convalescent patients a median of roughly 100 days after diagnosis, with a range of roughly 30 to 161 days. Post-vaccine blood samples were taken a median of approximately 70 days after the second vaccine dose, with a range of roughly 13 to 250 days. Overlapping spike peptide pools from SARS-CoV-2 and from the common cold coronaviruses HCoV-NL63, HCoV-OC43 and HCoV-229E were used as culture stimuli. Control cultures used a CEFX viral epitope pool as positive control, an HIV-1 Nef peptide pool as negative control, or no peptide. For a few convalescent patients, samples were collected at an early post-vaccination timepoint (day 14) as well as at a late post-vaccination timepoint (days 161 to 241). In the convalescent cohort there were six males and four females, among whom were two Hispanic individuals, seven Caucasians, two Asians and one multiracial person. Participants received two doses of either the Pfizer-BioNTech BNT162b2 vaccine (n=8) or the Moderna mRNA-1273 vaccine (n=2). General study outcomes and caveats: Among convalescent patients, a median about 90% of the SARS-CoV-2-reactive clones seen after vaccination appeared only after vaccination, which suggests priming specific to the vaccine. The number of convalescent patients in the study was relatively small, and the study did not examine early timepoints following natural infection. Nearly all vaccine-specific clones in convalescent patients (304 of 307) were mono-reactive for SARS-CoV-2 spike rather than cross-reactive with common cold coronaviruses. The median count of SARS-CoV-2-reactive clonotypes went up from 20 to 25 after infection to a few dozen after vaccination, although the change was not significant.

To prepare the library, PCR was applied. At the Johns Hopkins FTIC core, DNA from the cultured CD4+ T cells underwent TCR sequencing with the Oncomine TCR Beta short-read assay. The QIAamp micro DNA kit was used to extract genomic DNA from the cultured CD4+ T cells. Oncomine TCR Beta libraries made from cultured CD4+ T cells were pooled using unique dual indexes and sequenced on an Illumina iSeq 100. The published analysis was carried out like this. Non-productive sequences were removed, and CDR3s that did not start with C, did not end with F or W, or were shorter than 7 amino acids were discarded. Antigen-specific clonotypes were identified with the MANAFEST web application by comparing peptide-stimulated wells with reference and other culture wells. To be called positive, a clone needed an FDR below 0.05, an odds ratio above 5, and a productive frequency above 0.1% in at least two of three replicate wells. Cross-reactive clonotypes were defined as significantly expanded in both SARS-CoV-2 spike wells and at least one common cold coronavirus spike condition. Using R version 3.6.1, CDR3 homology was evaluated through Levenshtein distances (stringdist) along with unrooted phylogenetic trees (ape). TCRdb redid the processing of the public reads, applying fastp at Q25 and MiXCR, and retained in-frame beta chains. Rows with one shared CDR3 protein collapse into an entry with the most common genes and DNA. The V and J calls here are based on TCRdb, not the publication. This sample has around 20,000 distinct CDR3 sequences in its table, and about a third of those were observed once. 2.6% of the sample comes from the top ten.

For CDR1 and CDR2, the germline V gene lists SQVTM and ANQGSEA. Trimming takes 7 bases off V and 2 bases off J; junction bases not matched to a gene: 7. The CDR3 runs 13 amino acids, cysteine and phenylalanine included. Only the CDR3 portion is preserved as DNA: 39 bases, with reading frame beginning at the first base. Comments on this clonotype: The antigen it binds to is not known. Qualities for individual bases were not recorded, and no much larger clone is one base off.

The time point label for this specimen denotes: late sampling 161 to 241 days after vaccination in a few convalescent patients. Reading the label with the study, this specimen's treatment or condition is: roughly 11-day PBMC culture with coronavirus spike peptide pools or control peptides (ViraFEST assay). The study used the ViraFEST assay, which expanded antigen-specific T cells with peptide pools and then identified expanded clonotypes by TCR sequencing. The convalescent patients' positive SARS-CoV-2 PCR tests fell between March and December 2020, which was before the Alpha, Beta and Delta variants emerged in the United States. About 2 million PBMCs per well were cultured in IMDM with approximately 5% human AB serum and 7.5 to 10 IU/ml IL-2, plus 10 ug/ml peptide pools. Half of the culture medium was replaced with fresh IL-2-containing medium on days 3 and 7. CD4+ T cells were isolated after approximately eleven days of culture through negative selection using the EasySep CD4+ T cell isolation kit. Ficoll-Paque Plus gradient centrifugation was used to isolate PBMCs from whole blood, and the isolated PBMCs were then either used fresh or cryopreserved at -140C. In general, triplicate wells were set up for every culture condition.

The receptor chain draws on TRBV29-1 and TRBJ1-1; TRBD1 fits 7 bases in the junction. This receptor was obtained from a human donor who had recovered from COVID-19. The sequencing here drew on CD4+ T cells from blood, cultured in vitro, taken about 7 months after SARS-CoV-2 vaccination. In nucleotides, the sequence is TGCAGCGCCCAACAGGGGATAAACACTGAAGCTTTCTTT. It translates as CSAQQGINTEAFF.